The entry that follows covers one TCR beta chain sequence. This receptor's antigen is unknown. No clone much larger than this one lies a single base away; base qualities are absent. Post-treatment primary, local recurrence and metastasis tumors from poor-prognosis patients were used as specimens. This sample is drawn from a study of the immune and genomic landscape of osteosarcoma (dated by TCRdb to the early 2020s). Study-wide context: A total of 50 or so pediatric and adult patients with high-grade osteosarcoma made up the overall cohort, and the median age at diagnosis was around 30 years (range about 5-81). Poor-risk disease was overrepresented in the cohort, as 73% of patients had an unfavorable pathologic response to standard therapy and about 68% were deceased. Patients in the overall cohort were about 66% male, and 70% to 85% presented with localized disease at diagnosis. The study profiled osteosarcoma specimens with whole genome, RNA and T-cell receptor sequencing plus immunohistochemistry and reverse phase protein arrays to define immunogenic potential. The osteosarcoma immunogenomic landscape was characterized by integrating TCR sequencing results with transcriptome, protein array and immunostaining data. The goal of the study was to explain why immune checkpoint inhibitors have shown limited clinical activity in osteosarcoma. A couple of samples from the same tumor site were contributed by each of three patients. Study-wide findings and limitations: Productive TCR clonality was found to be low overall, with an average of 0.09 and a maximum of 0.3, which suggested limited T-cell clonal expansion. In five cases, the repertoire was dominated by a single hyperexpanded clone, and fewer than 100 T-cell clonotypes were detected in all five cases. The clonality benchmarks were taken from external normal skin and healthy peripheral blood data instead of from matched normal tissue. Along with the frozen tumor specimens, matched blood was collected from just two patients. TCR productive clonality was greater in the immune-hot C3 cluster than in the cold C1 cluster, although TCR productive clonality remained low overall. Sample size was not determined by any statistical method, because osteosarcoma is rare and all possible samples were collected.

Including cysteine and phenylalanine, the CDR3 has 14 amino acids. The DNA shown is the 42-base CDR3, in frame from base 1. V loses 7 bases, J loses 7 bases, and the germline ends lie 19 bases apart. The germline V gene specifies MNHEY as CDR1 and SVGAGI as CDR2. TCR beta chain CDR3 regions were immunosequenced with the ImmunoSEQ Assay (Adaptive Biotechnologies). In the paper's pipeline: TCRB rearrangements, read counts, read proportions and gene usage were exported through the ImmunoSEQ Analyzer platform. T-cell clonality was calculated from productive rearrangements as 1 minus Pielou's evenness. Clonal space homeostasis binned clonotypes as rare, small, medium, large or hyperexpanded (0.01 to 1 of the repertoire). TCR productive clonality was compared across immune clusters C1, C2 and C3 using the Wilcoxon rank sum test. TCRdb limited this immuneACCESS table to in-frame rearrangements with V and J called. A share of clones is missing; checked studies link under half to unresolved V genes, and the rest is unexplained. V, J and clone size were drawn from that table, and D and trimming were deduced from the DNA. For this sample there are over a thousand clones; around three quarters appear just once. Roughly 9.5% of the sample is in the top ten clones.

This chain joins TRBV6-5 to TRBJ1-1, with the D segment identity uncertain. Sample: primary tumor tissue from the femur. The sample's cell subset or site, from its label and the paper: resected primary osteosarcoma tumor. The receptor was derived from a man younger than 40 with osteosarcoma. The age is the age at diagnosis. At the DNA level, the sequence is TGTGCCAGCAACCGAGGCGAAACCGGGAATGAAGCTTTCTTT. Its protein reads: CASNRGETGNEAFF.